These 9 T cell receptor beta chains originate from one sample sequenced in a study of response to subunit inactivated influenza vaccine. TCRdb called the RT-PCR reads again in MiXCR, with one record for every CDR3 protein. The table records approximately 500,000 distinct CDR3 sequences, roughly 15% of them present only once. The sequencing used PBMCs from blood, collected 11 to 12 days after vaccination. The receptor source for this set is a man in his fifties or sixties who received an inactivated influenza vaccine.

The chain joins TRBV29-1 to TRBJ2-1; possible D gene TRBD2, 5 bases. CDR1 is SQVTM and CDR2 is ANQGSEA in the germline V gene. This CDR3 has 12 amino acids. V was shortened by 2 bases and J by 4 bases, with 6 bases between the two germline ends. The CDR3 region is CSVESGYNEQFF. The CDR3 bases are TGCAGCGTTGAATCGGGGTACAATGAGCAGTTCTTC.

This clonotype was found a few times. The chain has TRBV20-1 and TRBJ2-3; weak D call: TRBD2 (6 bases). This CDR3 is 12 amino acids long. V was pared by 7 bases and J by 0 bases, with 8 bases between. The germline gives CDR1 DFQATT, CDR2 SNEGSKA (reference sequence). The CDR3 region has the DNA TGCAGTGTCGGGACTAGCACAGATACGCAGTATTTT. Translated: CSVGTSTDTQYF.

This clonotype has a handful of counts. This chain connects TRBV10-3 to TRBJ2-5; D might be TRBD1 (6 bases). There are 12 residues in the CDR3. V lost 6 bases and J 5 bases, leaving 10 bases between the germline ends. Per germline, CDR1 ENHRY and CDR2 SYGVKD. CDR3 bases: TGTGCCATCAGGGGACAAGGCGAGACCCAGTACTTC. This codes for CAIRGQGETQYF.

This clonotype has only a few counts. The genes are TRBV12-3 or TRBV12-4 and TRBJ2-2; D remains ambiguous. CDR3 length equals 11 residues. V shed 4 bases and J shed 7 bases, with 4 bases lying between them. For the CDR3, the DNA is TGTGCCAGCAGTTCGGACGGGGAGCTGTTTTTT. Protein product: CASSSDGELFF.

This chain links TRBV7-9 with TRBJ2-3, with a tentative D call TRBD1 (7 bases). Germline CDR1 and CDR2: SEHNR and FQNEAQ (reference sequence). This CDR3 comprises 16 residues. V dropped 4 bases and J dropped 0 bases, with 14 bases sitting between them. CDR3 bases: TGTGCCAGCAGCTATAACAGGGGAGGTAGCACAGATACGCAGTATTTT. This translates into CASSYNRGGSTDTQYF.

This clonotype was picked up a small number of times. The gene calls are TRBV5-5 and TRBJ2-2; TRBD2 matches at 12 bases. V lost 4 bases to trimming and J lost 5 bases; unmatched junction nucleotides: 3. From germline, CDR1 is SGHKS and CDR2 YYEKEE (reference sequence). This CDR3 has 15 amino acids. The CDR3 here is CASSRLAGETGELFF. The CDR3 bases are TGTGCCAGCAGCCGACTAGCGGGAGAGACCGGGGAGCTGTTTTTT.

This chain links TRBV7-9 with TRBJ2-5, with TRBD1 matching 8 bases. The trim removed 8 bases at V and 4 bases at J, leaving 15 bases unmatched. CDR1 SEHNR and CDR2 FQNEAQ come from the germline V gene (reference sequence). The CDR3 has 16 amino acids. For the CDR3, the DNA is TGTGCCAGCCGACCCCAGGGGGCAGAAGAGGGAGAGACCCAGTACTTC. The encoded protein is CASRPQGAEEGETQYF.

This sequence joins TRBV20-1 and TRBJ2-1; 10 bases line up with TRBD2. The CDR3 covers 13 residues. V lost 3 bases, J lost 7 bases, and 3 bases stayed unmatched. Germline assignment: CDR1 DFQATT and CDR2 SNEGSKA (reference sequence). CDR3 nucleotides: TGCAGTGCTAGGGCTAGCGGGAGAAATGAGCAGTTCTTC. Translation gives CSARASGRNEQFF.

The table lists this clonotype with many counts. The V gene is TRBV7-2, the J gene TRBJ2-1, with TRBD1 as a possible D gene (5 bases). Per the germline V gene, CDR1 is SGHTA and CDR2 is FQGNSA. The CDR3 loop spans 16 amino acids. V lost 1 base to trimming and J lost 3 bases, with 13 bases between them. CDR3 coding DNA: TGTGCCAGCAGCTTAGATGCAGGGTCGGGCTACAATGAGCAGTTCTTC. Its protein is CASSLDAGSGYNEQFF.